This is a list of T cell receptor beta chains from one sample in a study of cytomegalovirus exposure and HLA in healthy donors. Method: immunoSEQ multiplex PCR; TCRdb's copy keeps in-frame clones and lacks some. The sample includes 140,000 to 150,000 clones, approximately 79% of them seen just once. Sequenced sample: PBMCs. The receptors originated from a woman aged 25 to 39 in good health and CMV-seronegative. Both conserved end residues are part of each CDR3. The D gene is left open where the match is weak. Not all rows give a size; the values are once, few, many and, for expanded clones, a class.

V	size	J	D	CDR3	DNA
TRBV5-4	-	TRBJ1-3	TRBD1	CASSHGQAGNTIYF	TGTGCCAGCAGCCACGGACAGGCTGGAAACACCATATATTTT
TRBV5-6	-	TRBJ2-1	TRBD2	CASSLGGLDGKRFF	TGTGCCAGCAGCTTGGGTGGACTAGATGGGAAAAGGTTCTTC
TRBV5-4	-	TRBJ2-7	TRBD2	CASSRGLAGGIVSEQYF	TGTGCCAGCAGCCGAGGACTAGCGGGGGGTATTGTAAGCGAGCAGTACTTC
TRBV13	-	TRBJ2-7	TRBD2	CASSFRARGGDEQYF	TGTGCCAGCAGCTTTCGGGCCCGCGGGGGAGACGAGCAGTACTTC
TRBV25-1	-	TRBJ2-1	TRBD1	CASSPDRGLSYNEQFF	TGTGCCAGCAGCCCAGACAGGGGGCTTTCCTACAATGAGCAGTTCTTC
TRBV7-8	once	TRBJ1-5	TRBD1	CASSPRGQGNSNQPQHF	TGTGCCAGCAGCCCTAGAGGACAGGGGAATAGCAATCAGCCCCAGCATTTT
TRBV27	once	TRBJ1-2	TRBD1	CASSQDRGISGYTF	TGTGCCAGCAGTCAGGACAGGGGAATTAGTGGCTACACCTTC
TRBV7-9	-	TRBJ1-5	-	CASSMEYNQPQHF	TGTGCCAGCAGCATGGAGTACAATCAGCCCCAGCATTTT
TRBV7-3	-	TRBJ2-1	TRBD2	CASSPTGLANYNEQFF	TGTGCCAGCAGCCCAACGGGACTAGCGAACTACAATGAGCAGTTCTTC
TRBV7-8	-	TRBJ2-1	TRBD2	CASSLVSGVKNEQFF	TGTGCCAGCAGCTTAGTTAGCGGGGTTAAAAATGAGCAGTTCTTC
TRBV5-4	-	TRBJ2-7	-	CASSPTAGGYEQYF	TGTGCCAGCAGCCCCACGGCAGGGGGGTACGAGCAGTACTTC
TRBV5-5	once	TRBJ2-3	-	CASSLEGQFTDTQYF	TGTGCCAGCAGCTTGGAGGGACAATTCACAGATACGCAGTATTTT
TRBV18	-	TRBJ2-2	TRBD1	CASSPRTGLHTGELFF	TGTGCCAGCTCACCACGGACAGGGCTCCACACCGGGGAGCTGTTTTTT
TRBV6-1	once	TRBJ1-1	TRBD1	CASSETYRGFRAFF	TGTGCCAGCAGCGAAACCTACAGGGGCTTCCGAGCTTTCTTT
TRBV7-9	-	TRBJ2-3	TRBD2	CSSSLAGSRLADTDTQYF	TGTTCCAGCAGCTTAGCGGGTTCGAGACTAGCGGACACAGATACGCAGTATTTT
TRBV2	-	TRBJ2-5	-	CASKYRRLERETQYF	TGTGCCAGCAAATATCGTAGGCTAGAACGGGAGACCCAGTACTTC
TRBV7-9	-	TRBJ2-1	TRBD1	CSSSTLGTGGYNEQFF	TGTTCCAGCAGTACCCTCGGGACAGGGGGTTACAATGAGCAGTTCTTC
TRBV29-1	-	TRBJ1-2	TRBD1	CSVGTGPNYGYTF	TGCAGCGTTGGGACAGGGCCTAACTATGGCTACACCTTC
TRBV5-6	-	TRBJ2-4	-	CASSSGQTAKNIQYF	TGTGCCAGCAGCTCCGGACAGACGGCCAAAAACATTCAGTACTTC
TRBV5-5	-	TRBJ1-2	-	CASSLGGFNYGYTF	TGTGCCAGCAGCTTAGGGGGTTTCAACTATGGCTACACCTTC
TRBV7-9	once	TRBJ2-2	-	CASRPPGLSLTGELFF	TGTGCCAGCAGACCCCCGGGACTGAGTCTCACCGGGGAGCTGTTTTTT
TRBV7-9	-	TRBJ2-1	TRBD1	CASSPQGQGANEQFF	TGTGCCAGCAGCCCCCAGGGACAGGGGGCGAATGAGCAGTTCTTC
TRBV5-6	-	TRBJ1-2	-	CASSFVLGSYTF	TGTGCCAGCAGCTTCGTCCTAGGAAGCTACACCTTC
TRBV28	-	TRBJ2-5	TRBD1	CASSLGTAQETQYF	TGTGCCAGCAGTCTCGGGACAGCCCAAGAGACCCAGTACTTC
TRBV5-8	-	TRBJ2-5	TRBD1	CASSWTGGARETQYF	TGTGCCAGCAGCTGGACAGGGGGCGCGCGGGAGACCCAGTACTTC
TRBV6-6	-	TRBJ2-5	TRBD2	CASRGGDWQETQYF	TGTGCCAGCCGCGGGGGGGACTGGCAAGAGACCCAGTACTTC
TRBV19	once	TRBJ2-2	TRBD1	CASSTQGVYGELFF	TGTGCCAGTAGTACACAGGGGGTTTACGGGGAGCTGTTTTTT
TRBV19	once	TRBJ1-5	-	CASSITGSNQPQHF	TGTGCCAGTAGTATAACAGGGAGCAATCAGCCCCAGCATTTT
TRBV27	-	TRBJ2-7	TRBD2	CASKGLAETYEQYF	TGTGCCAGCAAGGGGCTAGCGGAGACCTACGAGCAGTACTTC
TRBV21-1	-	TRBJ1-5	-	CASSPPGDKISNQPQHF	TGTGCCAGCAGCCCCCCTGGGGACAAAATTAGCAATCAGCCCCAGCATTTT
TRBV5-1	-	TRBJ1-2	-	CASSLALGRLRDYTF	TGCGCCAGCAGCTTGGCACTGGGGCGGTTACGAGACTACACCTTC
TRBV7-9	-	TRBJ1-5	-	CASSLGGHQPQHF	TGTGCCAGCAGCTTAGGGGGGCATCAGCCCCAGCATTTT
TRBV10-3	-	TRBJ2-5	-	CAINSARQETQYF	TGTGCCATTAACAGTGCAAGGCAAGAGACCCAGTACTTC
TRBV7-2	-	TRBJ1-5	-	CASSPKTAEGPQHF	TGTGCCAGCAGCCCCAAGACAGCGGAGGGGCCCCAGCATTTT
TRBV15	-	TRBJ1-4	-	CATSRNRDTNEKLFF	TGTGCCACCAGCAGAAACAGGGACACTAATGAAAAACTGTTTTTT
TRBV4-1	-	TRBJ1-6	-	CASSLGGLSNSPLHF	TGCGCCAGCTCTCTGGGGGGATTGAGTAATTCACCCCTCCACTTT
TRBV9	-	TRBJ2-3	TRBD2	CASGGGGSDTQYF	TGTGCCAGCGGGGGGGGAGGGTCAGATACGCAGTATTTT
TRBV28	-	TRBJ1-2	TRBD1	CASSFPRTGGGYTF	TGTGCCAGCAGTTTTCCCCGGACAGGGGGTGGCTACACCTTC
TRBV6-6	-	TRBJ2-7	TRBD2	CASSPGLAGGAYEQYF	TGTGCCAGCAGCCCCGGACTAGCGGGAGGTGCCTACGAGCAGTACTTC
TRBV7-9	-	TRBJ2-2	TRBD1	CASSFLQGQGAVGELFF	TGTGCCAGCAGCTTCCTACAGGGACAGGGGGCCGTCGGGGAGCTGTTTTTT
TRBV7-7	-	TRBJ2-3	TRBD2	CASSLGLAGATDTQYF	TGTGCCAGCAGCTTAGGGCTAGCGGGGGCCACAGATACGCAGTATTTT
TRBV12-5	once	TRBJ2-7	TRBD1	CASGLPGTGITYEQYF	TGTGCTAGTGGTTTACCCGGGACAGGGATTACCTACGAGCAGTACTTC
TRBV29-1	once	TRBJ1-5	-	CSVVPGGGSNQPQHF	TGCAGCGTTGTCCCCGGGGGGGGGAGCAATCAGCCCCAGCATTTT
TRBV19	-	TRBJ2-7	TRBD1	CASSALTGGTYEQYF	TGTGCCAGTAGTGCCCTGACAGGGGGCACGTACGAGCAGTACTTC
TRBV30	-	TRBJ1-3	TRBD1	CAWSLLTTGAGNTIYF	TGTGCCTGGAGTCTACTCACCACAGGGGCTGGAAACACCATATATTTT
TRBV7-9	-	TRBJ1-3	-	CASAGVSGNTIYF	TGTGCCAGCGCAGGGGTCTCTGGAAACACCATATATTTT
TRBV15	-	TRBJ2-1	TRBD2	CATSPGLAGVGQFF	TGTGCCACCAGTCCGGGACTAGCGGGAGTAGGGCAGTTCTTC
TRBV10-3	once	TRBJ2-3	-	CAISESQLPSSTDTQYF	TGTGCCATCAGTGAGTCACAGCTACCGTCTAGCACAGATACGCAGTATTTT
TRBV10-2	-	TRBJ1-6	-	CASSESVGSSYNSPLHF	TGCGCCAGCAGTGAGTCTGTCGGGAGCTCCTATAATTCACCCCTCCACTTT
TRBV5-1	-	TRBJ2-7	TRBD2	CARKRELDHEQYF	TGCGCCAGGAAGCGGGAGTTAGACCACGAGCAGTACTTC
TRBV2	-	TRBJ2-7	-	CATSGGTESYEQYF	TGTGCCACGTCTGGCGGGACGGAATCCTACGAGCAGTACTTC
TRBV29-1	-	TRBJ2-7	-	CSVEEAYEQYF	TGCAGCGTTGAGGAGGCCTACGAGCAGTACTTC
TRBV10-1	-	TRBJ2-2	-	CASSEGSANTGELFF	TGCGCCAGCAGTGAGGGGAGCGCGAACACCGGGGAGCTGTTTTTT
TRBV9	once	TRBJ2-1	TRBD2	CASSVRGASGGDEQFF	TGTGCCAGCAGCGTAAGAGGGGCTAGCGGGGGCGATGAGCAGTTCTTC
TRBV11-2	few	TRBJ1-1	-	CASSLWRFGRNTEAFF	TGTGCCAGCAGCTTATGGCGTTTCGGGAGGAACACTGAAGCTTTCTTT
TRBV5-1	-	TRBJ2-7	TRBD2	CASSPGGRVYEQYF	TGCGCCAGCAGCCCGGGAGGCAGAGTATACGAGCAGTACTTC
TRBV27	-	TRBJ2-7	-	CASTKGDEQYF	TGTGCCAGCACCAAGGGGGACGAGCAGTACTTC
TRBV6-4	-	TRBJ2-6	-	CASSDSLGGANVLTF	TGTGCCAGCAGTGACTCGCTCGGGGGGGCCAACGTCCTGACTTTC
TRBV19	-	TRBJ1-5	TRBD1	CASRTGRGHMNQPQHF	TGTGCCAGTAGGACGGGCAGGGGGCACATGAATCAGCCCCAGCATTTT